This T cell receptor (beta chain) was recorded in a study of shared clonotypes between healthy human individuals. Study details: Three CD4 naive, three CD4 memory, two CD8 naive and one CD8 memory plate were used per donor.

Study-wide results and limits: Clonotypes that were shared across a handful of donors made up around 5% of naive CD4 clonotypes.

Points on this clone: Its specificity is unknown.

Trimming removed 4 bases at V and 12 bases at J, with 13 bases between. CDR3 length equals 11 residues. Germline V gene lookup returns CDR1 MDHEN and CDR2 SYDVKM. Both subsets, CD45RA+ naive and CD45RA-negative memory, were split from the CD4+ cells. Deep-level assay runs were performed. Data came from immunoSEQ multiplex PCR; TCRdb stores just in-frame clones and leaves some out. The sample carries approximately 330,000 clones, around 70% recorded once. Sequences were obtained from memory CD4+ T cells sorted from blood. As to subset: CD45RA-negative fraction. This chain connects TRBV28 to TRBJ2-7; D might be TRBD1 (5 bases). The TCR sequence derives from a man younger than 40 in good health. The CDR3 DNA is TGTGCCAGCAGTTCCCACTACGACAGGTACTTC. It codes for CASSSHYDRYF.